This TCR beta chain was profiled in a study of Ad26.COV2.S vaccination and SARS-CoV-2 variants. Germline V gives CDR1 SGHAT, CDR2 FQNNGV. The CDR3 totals 15 residues. V lost 1 base to trimming and J lost 2 bases; unmatched junction nucleotides: 0. Method: immunoSEQ multiplex PCR; TCRdb's copy keeps in-frame clones and lacks some. The table shows about 410,000 clones, with 92% occurring only once. Treatment indicated: roughly 19 received Ad26.COV2.S at low or high dose, single or two shots; about 5 received placebo; per-sample allocation not given. Collection of samples fell on day 63 after the first vaccine or placebo injection.

The sample was peripheral blood, taken in a trial of Ad26.COV2.S vaccine versus placebo. The clonotype was recovered from a person between 18 and 65 years old who received the Ad26.COV2.S COVID-19 vaccine or a placebo. The chain joins TRBV11-2 to TRBJ2-7, with TRBD2 matching 12 bases. The CDR3 DNA follows: TGTGCCAGCAGCTTAGGGACTAGCGGGGCCTACGAGCAGTACTTC. Translated, it gives CASSLGTSGAYEQYF. Drawing the rest from reference TRBV11-2 and TRBJ2-7, the complete variable domain is EAGVAQSPRYKIIEKRQSVAFWCNPISGHATLYWYQQILGQGPKLLIQFQNNGVVDDSQLPKDRFSAERLKGVDSTLKIQPAKLEDSAVYLCASSLGTSGAYEQYFGPGTRLTVT.